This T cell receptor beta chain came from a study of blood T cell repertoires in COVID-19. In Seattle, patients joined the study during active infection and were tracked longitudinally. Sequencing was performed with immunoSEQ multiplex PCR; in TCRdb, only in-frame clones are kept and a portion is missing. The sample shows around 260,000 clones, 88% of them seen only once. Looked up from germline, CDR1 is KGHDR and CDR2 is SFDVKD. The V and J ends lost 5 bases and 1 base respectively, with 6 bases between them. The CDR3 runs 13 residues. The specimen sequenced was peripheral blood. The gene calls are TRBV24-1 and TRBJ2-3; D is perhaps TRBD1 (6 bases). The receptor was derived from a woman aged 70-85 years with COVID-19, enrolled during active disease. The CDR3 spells CATSAGGTDTQYF. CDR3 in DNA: TGTGCCACCAGTGCAGGGGGCACAGATACGCAGTATTTT.